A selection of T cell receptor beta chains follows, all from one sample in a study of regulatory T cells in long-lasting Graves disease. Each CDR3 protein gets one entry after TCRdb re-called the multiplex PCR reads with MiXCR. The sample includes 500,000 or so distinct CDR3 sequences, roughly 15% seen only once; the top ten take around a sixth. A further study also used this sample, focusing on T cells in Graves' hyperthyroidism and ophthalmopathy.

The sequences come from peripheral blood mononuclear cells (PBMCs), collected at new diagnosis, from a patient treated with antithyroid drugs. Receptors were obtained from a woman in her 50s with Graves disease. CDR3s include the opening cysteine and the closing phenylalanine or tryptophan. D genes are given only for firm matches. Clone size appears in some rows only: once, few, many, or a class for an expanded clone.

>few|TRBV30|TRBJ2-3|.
CAWRDYTDTQYF
TGTGCCTGGAGGGACTACACAGATACGCAGTATTTT
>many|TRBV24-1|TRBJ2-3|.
CATSDMTSTDTQYF
TGTGCCACCAGTGATATGACATCCACAGATACGCAGTATTTT
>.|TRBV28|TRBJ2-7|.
CASSEGQAVGETQYFGPGEQYF
.
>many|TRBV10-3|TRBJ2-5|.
CATTMNEGVETQYF
TGTGCCACGACTATGAACGAGGGAGTTGAGACCCAGTACTTC
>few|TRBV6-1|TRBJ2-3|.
CASRRQARLTDTQYF
TGTGCCAGCAGACGACAGGCCCGACTGACAGATACGCAGTATTTT
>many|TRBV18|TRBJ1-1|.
CASSPRDGNTEAFF
TGTGCCAGCTCACCCCGGGACGGGAACACTGAAGCTTTCTTT
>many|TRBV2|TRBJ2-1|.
CASSVGGGGSGFDEQFF
TGTGCCAGCAGTGTGGGTGGTGGAGGGAGCGGGTTCGATGAGCAGTTCTTC
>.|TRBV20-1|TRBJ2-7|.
CSARQRISYEQYF
TGCAGTGCTAGACAGCGGATCTCCTACGAGCAGTACTTC
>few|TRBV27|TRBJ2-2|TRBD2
CASSLQGLAGGTGELFF
TGTGCCAGCAGTCTCCAGGGACTAGCGGGAGGCACCGGGGAGCTGTTTTTT
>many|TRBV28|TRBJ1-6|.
CASSGDNQNSPLHF
TGTGCCAGCAGTGGGGACAACCAGAATTCACCCCTCCACTTT
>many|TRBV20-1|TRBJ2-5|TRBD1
CSAKPSGTGQGGKTQYF
TGCAGTGCCAAACCCTCCGGGACAGGCCAGGGGGGAAAGACCCAGTACTTC
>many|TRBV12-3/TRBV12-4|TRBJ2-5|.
CASSLRDIQETQYF
TGTGCCAGCAGTTTACGGGACATCCAAGAGACCCAGTACTTC
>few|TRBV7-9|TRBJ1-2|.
CASSPQGDGYTF
TGTGCCAGCAGCCCCCAGGGAGACGGCTACACCTTC
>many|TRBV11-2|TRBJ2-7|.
CASSFIYEQYF
TGTGCCAGCAGCTTTATCTACGAGCAGTACTTC
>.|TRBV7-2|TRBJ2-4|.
CASSLGGLNGNIQYF
TGTGCCAGCAGCTTAGGGGGGCTTAACGGGAACATTCAGTACTTC
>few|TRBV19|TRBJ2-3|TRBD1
CASSVKETGLWADTQYF
TGTGCCAGTAGTGTAAAAGAGACAGGGCTTTGGGCAGATACGCAGTATTTT
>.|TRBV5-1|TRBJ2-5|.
CASSFGAGNQETQYF
TGTGCCAGCAGTTTTGGGGCGGGAAACCAAGAGACCCAGTACTTC